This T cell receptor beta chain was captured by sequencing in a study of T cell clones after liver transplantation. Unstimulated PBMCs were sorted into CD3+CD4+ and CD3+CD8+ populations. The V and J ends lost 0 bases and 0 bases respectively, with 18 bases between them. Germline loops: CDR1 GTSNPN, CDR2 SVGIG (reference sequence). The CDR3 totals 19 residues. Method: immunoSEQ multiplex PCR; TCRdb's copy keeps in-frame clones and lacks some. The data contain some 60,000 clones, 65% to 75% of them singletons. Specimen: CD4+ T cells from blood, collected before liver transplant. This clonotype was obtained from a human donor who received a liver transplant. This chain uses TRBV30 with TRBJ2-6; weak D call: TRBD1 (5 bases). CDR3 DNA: TGTGCCTGGAGTGTATTTACAGGCGATCTCACCTCTGGGGCCAACGTCCTGACTTTC. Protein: CAWSVFTGDLTSGANVLTF.